Shown below are 9 T cell receptor beta chains from a single sample sequenced in a study of shared T cell receptors in the human thymus. Some clones are missing from TCRdb's copy, which holds only in-frame ones; the method was immunoSEQ multiplex PCR. Of hundreds of thousands of clones in the sample, around 87% are singletons; the top ten hold 0.008% to 0.011%. This same sample was also part of a study on human thymus T cells.

Sample: thymocytes. The origin of the receptors is a boy under three years old with a congenital heart defect.

CDR3: CASSLWPVTVPMEFEQFF. CDR3 in DNA: TGTGCCAGCAGTTTATGGCCAGTGACGGTCCCAATGGAGTTTGAGCAGTTCTTC. This chain uses TRBV28 with TRBJ2-1; D remains ambiguous. The CDR3 length is 18 residues. Germline CDR1 and CDR2: MDHEN and SYDVKM. Trimming took 0 bases from V and 9 from J, leaving 24 bases between them.

This clone was found once. The chain is built from TRBV12-5 and TRBJ2-1; 9 bases map to TRBD2. CDR1 and CDR2 (germline): LGHNT, FRNRAP. V was clipped by 0 bases and J by 5 bases; unmatched bases: 14. This CDR3 spans 19 amino acids. CDR3 amino acids: CASGLVGEVQTSGHNEQFF. The CDR3, as DNA: TGTGCTAGTGGTTTGGTCGGGGAAGTCCAGACTAGCGGCCACAATGAGCAGTTCTTC.

This clone has a single count. This specimen includes other DNA sequences encoding the same CDR3. V is TRBV19 and J is TRBJ1-5; unclear D gene. Trimming took 1 base from V and 4 from J, leaving 11 bases between them. The CDR3 spans 15 residues. The germline gives CDR1 LNHDA, CDR2 SQIVND (reference sequence). The CDR3 DNA reads as TGTGCCAGTAGTATAGGGAACCGAGGGAATCAGCCCCAGCATTTT. It translates to CASSIGNRGNQPQHF. Looking up the rest from reference TRBV19 and TRBJ1-5 gives the full variable domain: DGGITQSPKYLFRKEGQNVTLSCEQNLNHDAMYWYRQDPGQGLRLIYYSQIVNDFQKGDIAEGYSVSREKKESFPLTVTSAQKNPTAFYLCASSIGNRGNQPQHFGDGTRLSIL.

The rearrangement uses TRBV11-2 and TRBJ1-1; D might be TRBD1 (6 bases). Trimming took 4 bases from V and 7 from J, leaving 22 bases between them. This CDR3 has 16 amino acids. The germline V gene has CDR1 SGHAT and CDR2 FQNNGV. The CDR3 coding sequence is TGTGCCAGCAGCTCCCAGACCAGCAGGGGTGTGAGTGAAGCTTTCTTT. Amino acids: CASSSQTSRGVSEAFF. The whole variable domain, filled in from reference TRBV11-2 and TRBJ1-1, reads EAGVAQSPRYKIIEKRQSVAFWCNPISGHATLYWYQQILGQGPKLLIQFQNNGVVDDSQLPKDRFSAERLKGVDSTLKIQPAKLEDSAVYLCASSSQTSRGVSEAFFGQGTRLTVV.

This sequence joins TRBV6-5 and TRBJ1-4; no firm D call. V lost 0 bases, J lost 2 bases, and 10 bases lay in between. In germline, CDR1 is MNHEY, CDR2 SVGAGI. The CDR3 is 16 amino acids. The CDR3 region is CASSYSKTDTNEKLFF. In nucleotides, the CDR3 is TGTGCCAGCAGTTACTCAAAGACTGATACTAATGAAAAACTGTTTTTT.

The chain is built from TRBV10-3 and TRBJ2-3, with TRBD2 matching over 12 bases. Trimming took 6 bases from V and 4 from J; bases not matched to a gene: 5. Germline assignment: CDR1 ENHRY and CDR2 SYGVKD. The CDR3 has 15 amino acids. The CDR3 nucleotides are TGTGCCATCAGGAGACTAGCGGGAGAGGCAGATACGCAGTATTTT. Translation: CAIRRLAGEADTQYF.

Details on this clone: The same CDR3 can be traced to other DNA sequences in this sample. The V call is TRBV5-1, the J call TRBJ2-3; 7 nucleotides match TRBD2. Germline V gives CDR1 SGHRS, CDR2 YFSETQ. CDR3 size: 16 residues. Losses at the gene ends were 0 bases for V and 6 bases for J; bases not matched to a gene: 10. The CDR3 coding sequence is TGCGCCAGCAGCTTGGCCCCGGAGGCGGGGGTTGATACGCAGTATTTT. Its protein is CASSLAPEAGVDTQYF.

The genes are TRBV6-1 and TRBJ1-1, with TRBD1 identical over 7 bases. V lost 8 bases and J lost 2; bases outside the gene matches: 8. Germline V CDR1 and CDR2: MNHNS, SASEGT. This CDR3 spans 14 amino acids. CDR3 nucleotides: TGTGCCAGCGGGGTACAGGGGTCAAACACTGAAGCTTTCTTT. Protein product: CASGVQGSNTEAFF.

The chain has TRBV15 and TRBJ2-5, with no clear D. Trimming took 3 bases from V and 1 from J, leaving 6 bases between them. Germline CDR1 LNHNV, CDR2 YYDKDF (reference sequence). There are 13 residues in the CDR3. As DNA, the CDR3 is TGTGCCACCAGCAGTGGCAGCCAAGAGACCCAGTACTTC. This sequence encodes CATSSGSQETQYF.